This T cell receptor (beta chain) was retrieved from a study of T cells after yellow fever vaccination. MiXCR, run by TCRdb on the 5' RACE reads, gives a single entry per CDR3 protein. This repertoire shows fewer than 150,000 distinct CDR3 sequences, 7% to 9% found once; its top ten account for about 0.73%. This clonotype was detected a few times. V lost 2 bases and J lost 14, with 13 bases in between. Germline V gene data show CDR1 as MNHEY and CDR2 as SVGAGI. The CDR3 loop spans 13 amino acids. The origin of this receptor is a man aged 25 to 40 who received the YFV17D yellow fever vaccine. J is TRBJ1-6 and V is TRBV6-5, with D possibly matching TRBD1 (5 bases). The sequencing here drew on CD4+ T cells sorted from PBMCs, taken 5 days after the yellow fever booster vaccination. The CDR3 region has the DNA TGTGCCAGCAGTTACGACGCAGGGACGTCCCTCCACTTT. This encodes CASSYDAGTSLHF.